This passage covers 30 T cell receptor beta chains from one sample sequenced in a study of CD8 T cells in ankylosing spondylitis. Study outcomes and limitations: A TCR beta motif of 7 to 9 highly homologous variants seemed to mark ankylosing spondylitis blood.

Their cognate antigens are unknown. TCRdb redid the calling of the 5' RACE reads with MiXCR, one entry per CDR3 protein. The sample carries more than 600,000 distinct CDR3 sequences, around 20% recorded once. Sample: blood, either unsorted or a sorted T cell fraction (not recorded which). All receptors come from a male donor with ankylosing spondylitis.

The gene calls are TRBV12-3 or TRBV12-4 and TRBJ2-7; tentatively, D is TRBD2 (5 bases). Trimming shortened V by 9 bases and J by 0 bases, and 12 bases separated the two germline ends. This CDR3 region has 13 residues. The CDR3 loop is CASRRGSSYEQYF. The DNA of the CDR3 is TGTGCCAGTAGGAGAGGGAGCTCCTACGAGCAGTACTTC.

This clonotype has only a few counts. The chain joins TRBV13 to TRBJ1-5; the match to TRBD1 covers 9 bases. J lost 4 bases, V lost 5 bases, and 6 bases had no gene match. Germline V CDR1 and CDR2: PRHDT, FYEKMQ (reference sequence). The CDR3 is made up of 15 amino acids. The CDR3, as DNA: TGTGCCAGCAGCCCCGGGACAGGGCGAAATCAGCCCCAGCATTTT. It is translated as CASSPGTGRNQPQHF. The full variable domain, in which reference TRBV13 and TRBJ1-5 provide the parts outside the CDR3, is AAGVIQSPRHLIKEKRETATLKCYPIPRHDTVYWYQQGPGQDPQFLISFYEKMQSDKGSIPDRFSAQQFSDYHSELNMSSLELGDSALYFCASSPGTGRNQPQHFGDGTRLSIL.

Of note for this clonotype: The junction and the germline gene differ at one end; a read error may be behind it. This chain uses TRBV10-1 with TRBJ2-5; D remains unclear. Germline V gene sequence: CDR1 WNHNN, CDR2 SYGVQD (reference sequence). The CDR3 is 12 residues long. The CDR3 region has the DNA TGCGCCAGCGGTGAGTCGAAAGAGACCCAGTACTTC. Amino acid sequence: CASGESKETQYF.

This clonotype was detected a few times. This rearrangement joins TRBV4-1 to TRBJ1-1; tentative D call: TRBD1 (6 bases). The CDR3 spans 15 residues. V was pared by 4 bases and J by 0 bases, with 12 bases between. Germline lookup yields CDR1 MGHRA and CDR2 YSYEKL. The CDR3 loop reads CASSPGQWMNTEAFF. CDR3 DNA: TGCGCCAGCAGCCCCGGACAGTGGATGAACACTGAAGCTTTCTTT.

This clonotype was counted at least ten times. The rearrangement links TRBV20-1 to TRBJ2-1; D is perhaps TRBD1 (7 bases). The V end lost 5 bases, the J end lost 3 bases, and 14 bases lay between the germline ends. The CDR3 sequence is 14 residues long. CDR1 is DFQATT and CDR2 is SNEGSKA in the germline V gene (reference sequence). CDR3 region: CSAPTGEVYNEQFF. The CDR3 coding sequence is TGCAGTGCTCCTACAGGGGAGGTCTACAATGAGCAGTTCTTC.

A few counts support this clonotype. V gene TRBV28 combines with J gene TRBJ2-4, with 7 positions matching TRBD2. Germline V CDR1 and CDR2: MDHEN, SYDVKM. After removal of 8 bases from V and 0 bases from J, the junction contained 16 bases not matched to a gene. This CDR3 is built from 18 residues. CDR3 nucleotide sequence: TGTGCCAGCCTAGGTGCGAGTGGGGGGGAACTAGCCAAAAACATTCAGTACTTC. Residues: CASLGASGGELAKNIQYF. The complete variable domain, with remaining parts taken from reference TRBV28 and TRBJ2-4, reads DVKVTQSSRYLVKRTGEKVFLECVQDMDHENMFWYRQDPGLGLRLIYFSYDVKMKEKGDIPEGYSVSREKKERFSLILESASTNQTSMYLCASLGASGGELAKNIQYFGAGTRLSVL.

The table lists this clonotype with a few counts. The rearrangement uses TRBV24-1 and TRBJ2-3; 8 nucleotides agree with TRBD1. Germline V gives CDR1 KGHDR, CDR2 SFDVKD. The CDR3 sequence is 13 residues long. J lost 2 bases, V lost 9 bases, and 3 bases had no gene match. The CDR3 spells CATGDRNTDTQYF. CDR3 coding DNA: TGTGCCACCGGGGACAGGAACACAGATACGCAGTATTTT.

The chain links TRBV6-1 to TRBJ2-7; D is perhaps TRBD1 or TRBD2 (6 bases each). V shed 5 bases and J shed 4 bases, with 18 bases lying between them. Germline CDR1 reads MNHNS; CDR2 reads SASEGT. This CDR3 has 15 residues. CDR3 region: CASSRGTHGAYEQYF. The CDR3 region has the DNA TGTGCCAGCAGTAGGGGGACTCATGGGGCGTACGAGCAGTACTTC.

In DNA, the CDR3 is TGTGCCAGCAGCTTAGGGCAGGGGACGTTTGATACGCAGTATTTT. This encodes CASSLGQGTFDTQYF. This chain uses TRBV7-9 with TRBJ2-3; possibly TRBD1 for D (6 bases). V gave up 1 base and J gave up 6 bases, with 14 bases separating them. Germline assignment: CDR1 SEHNR and CDR2 FQNEAQ (reference sequence). This CDR3 is built from 15 residues.

In its sample, this clonotype was seen a few times. CDR3 sequence: CASSLYGTRTSNEQFF. The CDR3 coding sequence is TGTGCCAGCAGCTTATATGGGACTAGAACAAGCAATGAGCAGTTCTTC. This chain connects TRBV7-3 to TRBJ2-1; TRBD2 agrees at 8 bases. CDR3 length: 16 residues. CDR1 and CDR2 from the germline V gene are SGHTA and FQGTGA. V was pared by 2 bases and J by 6 bases, with 9 bases of the junction left unmatched.

The chain carries TRBV5-1 and TRBJ1-1; D is perhaps TRBD1 (5 bases). The CDR3 consists of 16 residues. Germline CDR1 reads SGHRS; CDR2 reads YFSETQ. Trimming cost V 1 base and J 1 base, with 14 bases left between them. CDR3 in amino acids: CASSLLTALGNTEAFF. CDR3 in DNA: TGCGCCAGCAGCTTGTTGACAGCATTAGGGAACACTGAAGCTTTCTTT. Full variable domain (remainder filled in from reference TRBV5-1 and TRBJ1-1): KAGVTQTPRYLIKTRGQQVTLSCSPISGHRSVSWYQQTPGQGLQFLFEYFSETQRNKGNFPGRFSGRQFSNSRSEMNVSTLELGDSALYLCASSLLTALGNTEAFFGQGTRLTVV.

The genes are TRBV29-1 and TRBJ2-1; D possibly corresponds to TRBD2 (7 bases). CDR1 and CDR2 (germline): SQVTM, ANQGSEA. Trimming left V 6 bases short and J 6 bases short, with 18 bases between. CDR3 length: 14 amino acids. The CDR3, as DNA: TGCAGCGTGGAGTGGGGGGGCGCGGGCAATGAGCAGTTCTTC. Its translation: CSVEWGGAGNEQFF.

The genes are TRBV27 and TRBJ2-1, with 10 bases fitting TRBD2. The CDR3 runs to 16 residues. Germline V CDR1 and CDR2: MNHEY, SMNVEV (reference sequence). V lost 0 bases and J lost 8; bases outside the gene matches: 7. The CDR3 region has the DNA TGTGCCAGCAGTTTATCATCACTAGCGGGGATCTATGAGCAGTTCTTC. Amino acid sequence: CASSLSSLAGIYEQFF.

As to this clonotype: Germline is not matched at one junction end, which may reflect a read error. The chain uses TRBV20-1 and TRBJ2-1; 7 bases agree with TRBD1. Germline loops: CDR1 DFQATT, CDR2 SNEGSKA (reference sequence). This CDR3 has 13 residues. CDR3 amino acids: CRSTGQTYNELFF. The CDR3 nucleotides read TGCAGGTCCACGGGACAGACCTACAATGAGCTGTTCTTC.

The J gene is TRBJ1-1, the V gene TRBV15, with D possibly TRBD1 on 6 matching bases. CDR1 and CDR2 (germline): LNHNV, YYDKDF (reference sequence). V lost 8 bases and J 5 bases, leaving 15 bases between the germline ends. The CDR3 consists of 13 residues. CDR3 sequence reads: CATQQGTGTEAFF. The CDR3 coding sequence is TGTGCCACCCAACAGGGTACGGGGACTGAAGCTTTCTTT.

This clonotype was found a few times. The CDR3 loop is CSASLRGVWVTEAFF. The DNA of the CDR3 is TGCAGTGCTAGTCTAAGGGGCGTCTGGGTCACTGAAGCTTTCTTT. V usage is TRBV20-1 and J usage is TRBJ1-1; weak D call: TRBD1 (5 bases). The germline gives CDR1 DFQATT, CDR2 SNEGSKA (reference sequence). CDR3 size: 15 residues. Trimming stripped 3 bases from V and 4 bases from J, with 18 bases between.

CDR3 nucleotide sequence: TGCAGTGCTCTGGGACTGATGGACTATGGCTACACCTTC. Its protein product is CSALGLMDYGYTF. The chain has TRBV20-1 and TRBJ1-2; TRBD1 is a possible D gene (5 bases). Germline V gene data show CDR1 as DFQATT and CDR2 as SNEGSKA (reference sequence). V was cut by 5 bases and J by 3 bases, with 13 bases left in between. The CDR3 loop spans 13 amino acids.

This clonotype was detected only a few times. The chain carries TRBV7-2 and TRBJ2-1, with D maybe TRBD2 (6 bases). The ends were cut back, 2 bases at V and 4 bases at J, with 24 bases in the middle. Germline lookup yields CDR1 SGHTA and CDR2 FQGNSA. This CDR3 is built from 19 residues. CDR3 sequence: CASSLPNRPDGSGYNEQFF. The CDR3 DNA follows: TGTGCCAGCAGCTTACCTAACCGACCAGATGGTAGCGGATACAATGAGCAGTTCTTC.

CDR3 bases: TGCGCCAGCAGCCAAGAAGTCCAGGGAGGATACGAGCAGTACTTC. Its translation is CASSQEVQGGYEQYF. The V call is TRBV4-1, the J call TRBJ2-7; perhaps TRBD2 as D (6 bases). The CDR3 consists of 15 residues. CDR1 is MGHRA, CDR2 YSYEKL, per germline. The V gene lost 0 bases and the J gene lost 4 bases, with 13 bases spanning the gap.

V gene TRBV19 combines with J gene TRBJ1-2; possibly TRBD1 for D (5 bases). V lost 4 bases to trimming and J lost 7 bases, with 13 bases between them. The CDR3 runs to 13 residues. Germline V CDR1 and CDR2: LNHDA, SQIVND (reference sequence). The DNA of the CDR3 is TGTGCCAGTAGTACAAGAACAGGTGCTGGCTACACCTTC. Residues: CASSTRTGAGYTF.

Remarks on this clonotype: With a much larger clone just one base away, this may be a read error. The rearrangement joins TRBV7-2 to TRBJ2-3; 9 positions agree with TRBD1. The CDR3 has 14 amino acids. CDR1 is SGHTA, CDR2 FQGNSA, per germline. V dropped 3 bases and J dropped 5; count of bases not matched to a gene: 3. CDR3 protein: CASSFTGGIDTQYF. CDR3 nucleotide sequence: TGTGCCAGCAGCTTCACAGGGGGCATAGATACGCAGTATTTT.

The sample holds a few counts of this clonotype. The chain carries TRBV7-9 and TRBJ2-3; D might be TRBD2 (6 bases). CDR1 is SEHNR and CDR2 is FQNEAQ in the germline V gene (reference sequence). V was pared by 2 bases and J by 4 bases, with 16 bases between. CDR3 size: 16 residues. CDR3: CASSLSGPTGADTQYF. The CDR3 DNA follows: TGTGCCAGCAGCTTATCCGGGCCCACGGGGGCAGATACGCAGTATTTT.

The chain carries TRBV7-9 and TRBJ2-7, with unresolved D. Germline values: CDR1 SEHNR, CDR2 FQNEAQ (reference sequence). V was clipped by 5 bases and J by 2 bases, with 16 bases between them. The CDR3 spans 15 residues. CDR3 DNA sequence: TGTGCCAGCAGCAAAGTAGGCTCCGGCACCTACGAGCAGTACTTC. It codes for CASSKVGSGTYEQYF.

This clonotype has only a few counts. This chain uses TRBV4-2 with TRBJ2-7; 9 nucleotides align to TRBD1. In germline, CDR1 is LGHNA, CDR2 YNFKEQ. Trimming removed 5 bases from V and 8 bases from J; junction bases left unmatched: 10. CDR3 length equals 14 residues. CDR3: CASSSTGGVSKQYF. CDR3 DNA sequence: TGTGCCAGCAGCTCTACAGGGGGCGTTTCCAAGCAGTACTTC.

This rearrangement joins TRBV6-2 or TRBV6-3 to TRBJ1-1; weak D call: TRBD1 (6 bases). Germline V CDR1 and CDR2: MNHEY, SVGEGT. V shed 2 bases and J shed 0 bases, with 13 bases lying between them. CDR3 length equals 16 residues. The CDR3 protein is CASSYRNRDMNTEAFF. Written as DNA, the CDR3 is TGTGCCAGCAGTTACCGCAACAGGGACATGAACACTGAAGCTTTCTTT.

This clonotype was detected ten times or more. This rearrangement joins TRBV5-1 to TRBJ1-1; 8 bases map to TRBD1. The CDR3 consists of 14 residues. The germline CDR1 and CDR2 sequences are SGHRS and YFSETQ. Trimming took 3 bases from V and 1 from J; bases not matched to a gene: 2. The CDR3 loop is CASSSTGGNTEAFF. The CDR3 DNA reads as TGCGCCAGCAGCTCCACAGGGGGGAACACTGAAGCTTTCTTT.

A few counts support this clonotype. Germline and junction disagree at one end, which may indicate a read error. The genes are TRBV3-1 and TRBJ1-6; D is unclear. CDR1 is LGHDT and CDR2 is YNNKEL in the germline V gene (reference sequence). CDR3 size: 13 residues. CDR3 protein: CASSQDITERRYF. The DNA for the CDR3 is TGTGCCAGCAGCCAAGATATCACGGAAAGACGCTACTTT. Variable domain in full (rest from reference TRBV3-1 and TRBJ1-6): DTAVSQTPKYLVTQMGNDKSIKCEQNLGHDTMYWYKQDSKKFLKIMFSYNNKELIINETVPNRFSPKSPDKAHLNLHINSLELGDSAVYFCASSQDITERRYFGNGTRLTVT.

This clonotype was detected once. The rearrangement joins TRBV6-4 to TRBJ1-6; D gene unclear. The CDR3 sequence is 14 residues long. Trimming removed 7 bases from V and 4 bases from J, with 11 bases in between. CDR1 and CDR2 (germline): MRHNA, SNTAGT. This CDR3 reads CASTLGLYNSPLHF. The CDR3 bases are TGTGCCAGCACCCTGGGCCTTTATAATTCACCCCTCCACTTT.

The sample holds a few counts of this clonotype. This sequence joins TRBV20-1 and TRBJ1-2; no reliable D call. The CDR3 runs 14 residues. Between the trimmed V and J ends, which lost 6 bases and 4 bases, there was a span of 18 bases. Germline V gives CDR1 DFQATT, CDR2 SNEGSKA (reference sequence). The CDR3 loop is CSALTTSSAYGYTF. CDR3 in DNA: TGCAGTGCCCTTACAACATCGTCCGCCTATGGCTACACCTTC.

This clonotype has more than one count but fewer than ten. V is TRBV4-1 and J is TRBJ2-2; D unclear. The CDR3 totals 14 residues. Between the trimmed V and J ends, which lost 1 base and 4 bases, there was a span of 7 bases. CDR1 and CDR2 (germline): MGHRA, YSYEKL. In DNA, the CDR3 is TGCGCCAGCAGCCAAGTTGTCTCCACCGGGGAGCTGTTTTTT. Translation: CASSQVVSTGELFF.